The 3 T cell receptor beta chains in this list originate from one sample, sequenced in a study of blood T cell repertoires in COVID-19. TCRdb keeps only in-frame clones here, not all; method: immunoSEQ multiplex PCR. The table includes about 300,000 clones, 86% detected once. The specimen sequenced was PBMCs or T cells enriched from blood (not recorded which). These receptors originate from a woman under 30 who had recovered from COVID-19.

This clone was counted once. This chain links TRBV9 with TRBJ1-2, with a possible D match to TRBD1 (6 bases). Germline assignment: CDR1 SGDLS and CDR2 YYNGEE. The CDR3 has 15 residues. V lost 2 bases to trimming and J lost 4 bases, with 15 bases between them. The chain's CDR3 is CASSVRGLPSYGYTF. CDR3 DNA: TGTGCCAGCAGCGTCAGGGGCTTACCCTCCTATGGCTACACCTTC.

This chain uses TRBV4-1 with TRBJ2-7, with TRBD1 identical over 7 bases. Trimming cost V 4 bases and J 0 bases; bases outside gene matches: 6. Germline V gene data show CDR1 as MGHRA and CDR2 as YSYEKL. The CDR3 length is 15 residues. The CDR3 here is CASSPNRGTSYEQYF. The CDR3 DNA sequence: TGCGCCAGCAGCCCAAACAGGGGAACCTCCTACGAGCAGTACTTC.

This chain links TRBV29-1 with TRBJ1-5; 8 nucleotides align to TRBD1. The CDR3 is 14 amino acids. Looked up from germline, CDR1 is SQVTM and CDR2 is ANQGSEA. With V trimmed by 6 bases and J by 4 bases, 8 bases remained unmatched. This chain's CDR3 is CSVTTGGENQPQHF. The CDR3 nucleotides are TGCAGCGTCACAACAGGGGGTGAGAATCAGCCCCAGCATTTT.